One sample yielded the 5 T cell receptor beta chains listed below, sequenced in a study of naive and memory T cell subsets. Both TRBC1 and TRBC2 were covered by a beta constant-region primer of two equimolar oligonucleotides. The ligated cDNA underwent four PCR rounds using SP2 and nested alpha and beta constant-region primers. TCRdb itself ran the UMI-ligation and nested PCR reads through MiXCR, one entry per CDR3 protein. The sample lists about 22,000 distinct CDR3 sequences; around 8.8% were seen once. What was sequenced was central memory CD8+ T cells from blood. The receptors were sampled from a human donor in good health.

The rearrangement joins TRBV20-1 to TRBJ1-1; 11 nucleotides line up with TRBD1. The CDR3 is 15 amino acids. Trimming cost V 2 bases and J 1 base; bases outside gene matches: 3. CDR1 and CDR2 from the germline V gene are DFQATT and SNEGSKA (reference sequence). The CDR3 protein is CSARRTGGGNTEAFF. CDR3 nucleotide sequence: TGCAGTGCTAGAAGGACAGGGGGCGGGAACACTGAAGCTTTCTTT.

This clonotype was counted many times. The chain combines TRBV4-1 with TRBJ2-7; D remains unclear. The germline V gene has CDR1 MGHRA and CDR2 YSYEKL. The V end was cut by 0 bases, the J end by 3 bases, with 6 bases between. The CDR3 length is 13 residues. The CDR3 reads CASSQEQGYEQYF. The CDR3 DNA reads TGCGCCAGCAGCCAAGAGCAAGGCTACGAGCAGTACTTC.

V gene TRBV12-5 combines with J gene TRBJ1-5; 10 nucleotides match TRBD1. The CDR3 is made up of 14 amino acids. In germline, CDR1 is LGHNT, CDR2 FRNRAP. J lost 4 bases, V lost 5 bases, and 2 bases had no gene match. The CDR3 bases are TGTGCTAGTGGTCTGGGACAGGGGAATCAGCCCCAGCATTTT. Amino acids: CASGLGQGNQPQHF.

This clonotype was counted ten times or more. V usage is TRBV27 and J usage is TRBJ2-1; 11 positions agree with TRBD2. V was pared by 6 bases and J by 7 bases, with 11 bases of the junction left unmatched. The CDR3 loop spans 16 amino acids. Germline assignment: CDR1 MNHEY and CDR2 SMNVEV (reference sequence). The CDR3: CASSLGGLAGGNEQFF. The CDR3 coding sequence is TGTGCCAGCAGCCTGGGTGGGCTAGCGGGAGGAAATGAGCAGTTCTTC.

There are a few counts of this clonotype. This chain links TRBV4-1 with TRBJ2-7, with TRBD1 identical over 8 bases. Germline CDR1 is MGHRA and CDR2 is YSYEKL. The V segment lost 2 bases and the J segment 4 bases; nucleotides outside the gene matches: 7. This CDR3 has 15 amino acids. The CDR3 reads CASSQWTGSVYEQYF. The CDR3 DNA reads TGCGCCAGCAGCCAATGGACAGGGAGTGTATACGAGCAGTACTTC.